The clone carrying this TCR beta chain has a handful of counts. Its antigen is still unknown. Germline V lookup: CDR1 SNHLY, CDR2 FYNNEI. The CDR3 is made up of 13 amino acids. V shed 0 bases and J 7 bases; nucleotides not matched to a gene: 2. These data are taken from a study of T cell repertoires in cytomegalovirus infection. Study-wide background: Indications of both CMV infection and matching HLA type were provided by public TCR beta signatures.

TCRdb itself ran the reads through MiXCR, one entry per CDR3 protein. The sample lists 250,000 to 350,000 distinct CDR3 sequences, about 26% occurring once. General study results and limits: Clonotypes of TCR beta that were HLA-C-restricted and CMV-specific dominated the ex vivo response. Identification of carriers of CMV plus the relevant HLA was performed using cumulative public TCR beta family frequency.

This rearrangement joins TRBV2 to TRBJ2-7, with TRBD2 matching 8 bases. The clonotype comes from a human donor in good health (CMV status not recorded). Some clones in this sample may be carry-over from other donors' samples. Material for sequencing was PBMCs. As DNA, the CDR3 is TGTGCCAGCAGTGAAGCACGGGGGGGTGAGCAGTACTTC. Its protein product is CASSEARGGEQYF.